One and the same sample provided the 27 T cell receptor beta chains below, sequenced in a study of blood T cell repertoires in COVID-19. Method: immunoSEQ multiplex PCR; TCRdb's copy keeps in-frame clones and lacks some. The table records fewer than 400,000 clones, around 83% of them present only once. Sequencing was done on a sample of peripheral blood. These receptor sequences come from a man aged 25-45 years with active or convalescent COVID-19.

The chain combines TRBV2 with TRBJ2-3, with 7 bases aligning to TRBD2. Trimming cost V 8 bases and J 2 bases; bases outside gene matches: 7. The CDR3 has 14 amino acids. Germline V gene lookup returns CDR1 SNHLY and CDR2 FYNNEI. CDR3: CASRPAGFTDTQYF. The CDR3 DNA reads as TGTGCCAGCCGGCCAGCGGGGTTCACAGATACGCAGTATTTT.

The chain is built from TRBV7-9 and TRBJ2-1, with D tentatively TRBD2 (6 bases). Germline V gene data show CDR1 as SEHNR and CDR2 as FQNEAQ (reference sequence). The CDR3 is 12 residues long. V dropped 4 bases and J dropped 12 bases, with 13 bases sitting between them. The DNA of the CDR3 is TGTGCCAGCAGCTCAGATCGCGGGGCGCAGTTCTTC. Encoded protein: CASSSDRGAQFF. Supplemented by reference TRBV7-9 and TRBJ2-1, the full variable domain reads DTGVSQNPRHKITKRGQNVTFRCDPISEHNRLYWYRQTLGQGPEFLTYFQNEAQLEKSRLLSDRFSAERPKGSFSTLEIQRTEQGDSAMYLCASSSDRGAQFFGPGTRLTVL.

This clone was observed once. The chain carries TRBV4-1 and TRBJ1-5; maybe TRBD1 (6 bases). The V and J ends lost 4 bases and 3 bases respectively, with 10 bases between them. Per germline, CDR1 MGHRA and CDR2 YSYEKL. The CDR3 loop spans 14 amino acids. The CDR3 is CASSPRGANQPQHF. The CDR3 DNA is TGCGCCAGCAGCCCCCGGGGGGCCAATCAGCCCCAGCATTTT.

The chain is built from TRBV4-3 and TRBJ2-7; TRBD2 is a possible D gene (7 bases). Germline V gene data show CDR1 as LGHNA and CDR2 as YSLEER. The V end was cut by 6 bases, the J end by 5 bases, with 20 bases between. The CDR3 is 15 residues long. The CDR3 spells CASSSWGRGSHEQYF. DNA of the CDR3: TGCGCCAGCAGTTCATGGGGGAGGGGGTCGCACGAGCAGTACTTC.

The genes are TRBV5-4 and TRBJ1-4, with TRBD1 matching 7 bases. CDR3 length: 16 amino acids. V lost 4 bases, J lost 3 bases, and 9 bases stayed unmatched. Germline CDR1 is SGHNT and CDR2 is YYREEE (reference sequence). The CDR3: CASSQGQAPANEKLFF. In DNA, the CDR3 is TGTGCCAGCAGCCAAGGACAGGCGCCGGCTAATGAAAAACTGTTTTTT. The full variable domain, its missing parts supplied by reference TRBV5-4 and TRBJ1-4, is ETGVTQSPTHLIKTRGQQVTLRCSSQSGHNTVSWYQQALGQGPQFIFQYYREEENGRGNFPPRFSGLQFPNYSSELNVNALELDDSALYLCASSQGQAPANEKLFFGSGTQLSVL.

The gene calls are TRBV6-2 or TRBV6-3 and TRBJ1-5; 7 positions match TRBD1. Germline loops: CDR1 MNHEY, CDR2 SVGEGT. The CDR3 length is 16 residues. V was pared by 6 bases and J by 5 bases, with 13 bases of the junction left unmatched. CDR3 DNA: TGTGCCAGCAGCCGTTACGGGACAGAGGGTTATCAGCCCCAGCATTTT. Its translation: CASSRYGTEGYQPQHF.

The rearrangement joins TRBV4-1 to TRBJ2-1, with 10 bases identical to TRBD2. Unmatched junction bases numbered 6, after V lost 0 bases and J lost 4 bases. Germline loops: CDR1 MGHRA, CDR2 YSYEKL. The CDR3 has 17 amino acids. DNA for the CDR3: TGCGCCAGCAGCCAAGATGCACCGGGACTAGCGTACAATGAGCAGTTCTTC. This translates into CASSQDAPGLAYNEQFF.

V is TRBV30 and J is TRBJ1-2; D is ambiguous. The CDR3 is 12 amino acids. The germline V gene encodes CDR1 GTSNPN and CDR2 SVGIG (reference sequence). V was shortened by 5 bases and J by 5 bases, with 12 bases between the two germline ends. The CDR3 bases are TGTGCCTGGGGCCCTTCGGAGTATGGCTACACCTTC. Translation gives CAWGPSEYGYTF.

This rearrangement joins TRBV9 to TRBJ2-3, with 8 bases fitting TRBD1. Germline values: CDR1 SGDLS, CDR2 YYNGEE. This CDR3 has 14 residues. The V and J ends lost 4 bases and 6 bases, in that order; junction bases with no gene match: 7. The CDR3 DNA is TGTGCCAGCAGCCCCGGGACAGGAGGGGATACGCAGTATTTT. The encoded protein is CASSPGTGGDTQYF.

The chain carries TRBV3-1 (or the pseudogene TRBV3-2) and TRBJ2-5, with TRBD1 as a possible D gene (5 bases). V was trimmed by 1 base and J by 4 bases, leaving 10 bases between them. Per the germline V gene, CDR1 is LGHDT and CDR2 is YNNKEL (reference sequence). There are 14 residues in the CDR3. The CDR3 DNA reads TGTGCCAGCAGCCAAGGGGGCGGAAGAGAGACCCAGTACTTC. Amino acids: CASSQGGGRETQYF.

The chain is built from TRBV5-1 and TRBJ2-3; 9 positions agree with TRBD2. Germline-derived CDR1 and CDR2 are SGHRS and YFSETQ. Germline trimming cut 9 bases from V and 1 base from J; bases unmatched to any gene: 3. The CDR3 runs to 13 residues. The CDR3 region has the DNA TGCGCCACCCGGACTAGCGGCACAGATACGCAGTATTTT. Its translation: CATRTSGTDTQYF. The full variable domain, completed using reference TRBV5-1 and TRBJ2-3, is KAGVTQTPRYLIKTRGQQVTLSCSPISGHRSVSWYQQTPGQGLQFLFEYFSETQRNKGNFPGRFSGRQFSNSRSEMNVSTLELGDSALYLCATRTSGTDTQYFGPGTRLTVL.

This chain links TRBV11-2 with TRBJ1-5; no reliable D call. V was shortened by 0 bases and J by 3 bases, with 3 bases between the two germline ends. CDR3 length: 13 amino acids. Germline CDR1 is SGHAT and CDR2 is FQNNGV. The CDR3 DNA sequence: TGTGCCAGCAGCTTAGACATCAATCAGCCCCAGCATTTT. It is translated as CASSLDINQPQHF. Full variable domain (missing parts from reference TRBV11-2 and TRBJ1-5): EAGVAQSPRYKIIEKRQSVAFWCNPISGHATLYWYQQILGQGPKLLIQFQNNGVVDDSQLPKDRFSAERLKGVDSTLKIQPAKLEDSAVYLCASSLDINQPQHFGDGTRLSIL.

The chain has TRBV7-2 and TRBJ2-7, with 8 nucleotides matching TRBD1. This CDR3 is built from 13 residues. The germline V gene encodes CDR1 SGHTA and CDR2 FQGNSA. Losses at the gene ends were 5 bases for V and 3 bases for J; bases not matched to a gene: 3. The CDR3 bases are TGTGCCAGCAGCGTCGACAGGGGCTACGAGCAGTACTTC. Its translation is CASSVDRGYEQYF.

This chain uses TRBV5-1 with TRBJ2-5; a weak D match, TRBD1 (6 bases). This CDR3 comprises 17 residues. CDR1 is SGHRS and CDR2 is YFSETQ in the germline V gene. Trimming pared 0 bases from V and 2 bases from J, leaving 17 bases between. The chain's CDR3 is CASSLGVVGAVQETQYF. The CDR3 region has the DNA TGCGCCAGCAGCTTGGGTGTGGTGGGGGCGGTACAAGAGACCCAGTACTTC.

The chain has TRBV4-3 and TRBJ2-1, with TRBD2 identical over 8 bases. The V and J ends lost 4 bases and 4 bases, in that order; junction bases with no gene match: 12. CDR3 length: 17 residues. CDR1 and CDR2 from the germline V gene are LGHNA and YSLEER. The CDR3 here is CASSPFTKSGSYNEQFF. Written as DNA, the CDR3 is TGCGCCAGCAGCCCCTTCACAAAAAGCGGGAGTTACAATGAGCAGTTCTTC.

The V gene is TRBV5-4, the J gene TRBJ2-1; 7 bases match TRBD2. Germline assignment: CDR1 SGHNT and CDR2 YYREEE (reference sequence). The CDR3 runs to 15 residues. V shed 7 bases, J shed 5 bases, and the junction held 12 bases outside the gene matches. The CDR3 DNA is TGTGCCAGCTGGGGGGGGAGGGCCTCAGACAATGAGCAGTTCTTC. This sequence encodes CASWGGRASDNEQFF.

J is TRBJ2-1 and V is TRBV18; D is uncertain. The CDR3 runs to 12 residues. Germline CDR1 reads KGHSH; CDR2 reads LQKENI. Deletions cut 2 bases from V and 4 bases from J, with 3 bases between. The CDR3 loop reads CASSPEYNEQFF. The CDR3 bases are TGTGCCAGCTCACCAGAGTACAATGAGCAGTTCTTC.

The J gene is TRBJ1-5, the V gene TRBV6-2 or TRBV6-3, with 10 bases aligning to TRBD1. This CDR3 has 16 amino acids. V shed 5 bases and J 4 bases; nucleotides not matched to a gene: 8. Germline CDR1 MNHEY, CDR2 SVGEGT. The CDR3 sequence is CASSLRQGARNQPQHF. In nucleotides, the CDR3 is TGTGCCAGCAGTCTTCGACAGGGGGCGCGGAATCAGCCCCAGCATTTT.

The chain combines TRBV20-1 with TRBJ2-7; TRBD2 agrees at 11 bases. The germline V gene encodes CDR1 DFQATT and CDR2 SNEGSKA (reference sequence). The CDR3 is 16 residues long. V dropped 3 bases and J dropped 0; count of bases not matched to a gene: 7. CDR3 sequence: CSASSTSGATSYEQYF. In DNA, the CDR3 is TGCAGTGCTAGTTCGACTAGCGGGGCAACCTCCTACGAGCAGTACTTC.

The rearrangement links TRBV12-5 to TRBJ2-1; D is possibly TRBD2 (6 bases). Germline assignment: CDR1 LGHNT and CDR2 FRNRAP. Trimming removed 5 bases from V and 0 bases from J, with 14 bases in between. The CDR3 contains 16 residues. CDR3 sequence (DNA): TGTGCTAGTGGTCTCTTATGGGGGGTCTCCTACAATGAGCAGTTCTTC. Its translation is CASGLLWGVSYNEQFF.

Only a few counts were recorded for this clone. The chain recombines TRBV5-1 with TRBJ2-1; 11 nucleotides agree with TRBD1. After removal of 7 bases from V and 7 bases from J, the junction contained 16 bases not matched to a gene. The CDR3 totals 17 residues. Germline-derived CDR1 and CDR2 are SGHRS and YFSETQ. In DNA form, the CDR3 reads TGCGCCAGCGGGACAGGGGGTAGCGGGACTTTTAGGAATGAGCAGTTCTTC. Its translation: CASGTGGSGTFRNEQFF.

This clone has more than one count but fewer than ten. The chain combines TRBV7-3 with TRBJ1-1, with 8 bases lining up with TRBD1. The CDR3 is 12 residues long. With 5 bases clipped from V and 11 bases from J, the junction kept 7 bases outside the gene matches. Germline CDR1 reads SGHTA; CDR2 reads FQGTGA. Written as DNA, the CDR3 is TGTGCCAGCAGCCCCGGACAGGGTGATGCTTTCTTT. Translated: CASSPGQGDAFF.

This chain connects TRBV19 to TRBJ1-1; D possibly corresponds to TRBD1 (5 bases). This CDR3 comprises 14 residues. The V end lost 4 bases, the J end lost 1 base, and 10 bases lay between the germline ends. CDR1 LNHDA and CDR2 SQIVND come from the germline V gene (reference sequence). CDR3 bases: TGTGCCAGTAGTAAAGGGGATTGGAACACTGAAGCTTTCTTT. Translated: CASSKGDWNTEAFF.

This sequence joins TRBV7-2 and TRBJ2-6, with 10 nucleotides matching TRBD2. Germline assignment: CDR1 SGHTA and CDR2 FQGNSA. V lost 3 bases and J lost 3; bases outside the gene matches: 5. This CDR3 has 17 residues. The CDR3: CASSFVAGGDGANVLTF. The CDR3 nucleotides read TGTGCCAGCAGCTTTGTAGCGGGGGGTGATGGGGCCAACGTCCTGACTTTC.

This chain links TRBV28 with TRBJ1-4; TRBD1 is a possible D gene (5 bases). Germline values: CDR1 MDHEN, CDR2 SYDVKM. CDR3 length: 15 residues. V was pared by 3 bases and J by 5 bases, with 13 bases between. Here the CDR3 DNA reads TGTGCCAGCAGTTTCCCAGGGTCACGAAATGAAAAACTGTTTTTT. The encoded protein is CASSFPGSRNEKLFF.

This clone was seen just once. The gene calls are TRBV12-3 or TRBV12-4 and TRBJ2-7, with 10 bases that match TRBD1. The V segment lost 3 bases and the J segment 13 bases; nucleotides outside the gene matches: 3. The CDR3 runs 11 residues. The CDR3 nucleotides read TGTGCCAGCAGTTTGGGGACAGGGGATTACTTC. Its translation is CASSLGTGDYF.

CDR3 sequence: CASSVVASTEAFF. The CDR3 bases are TGTGCCAGCAGCGTAGTGGCCTCCACTGAAGCTTTCTTT. V gene TRBV9 combines with J gene TRBJ1-1; the D is unclear. Trimming stripped 0 bases from V and 4 bases from J, with 7 bases between. Germline V gene data show CDR1 as SGDLS and CDR2 as YYNGEE. There are 13 residues in the CDR3.